This T cell receptor beta chain was observed in a study of CD8+CD57+ T cells in acquired aplastic anemia. Study summary: The study obtained an average of roughly 2.9 ug of DNA from sorted CD4+ and CD8+ cells. Researchers reported that healthy donors averaged roughly 11 million reads for CD4+ cells.

Per germline, CDR1 SGHDT and CDR2 YYEEEE. This CDR3 comprises 14 residues. With 0 bases removed from V and 13 bases from J, the gap between germline ends came to 14 bases. Genomic DNA constituted the template upon which TCR beta VDJ and CDR3 profiling was performed. TCRdb itself ran the reads through MiXCR, one entry per CDR3 protein. The sample includes 100,000 to 150,000 distinct CDR3 sequences, over 45% of them seen just once. Study-level results: Patients showed no significant difference from controls in CD8+ Simpson's diversity. Around 30 sequences, all CD8+ CDR3, were shared between patients and controls.

Note on this clonotype: The antigen remains unidentified.

This clonotype was obtained from a human donor in good health, serving as a control. Sequencing was carried out using sorted CD4+, CD8+, or CD8+CD57+ T cells (not recorded which) from PBMCs. This rearrangement joins TRBV5-6 to TRBJ1-6; D is unresolved. The CDR3 protein is CASSLGSGRSPLHF. CDR3 DNA: TGTGCCAGCAGCTTGGGGTCAGGCCGTTCTCCCCTCCACTTT.